This TCR beta chain came from a study of post-analysis software for immune sequencing data. The CDR3 covers 16 residues. Germline V CDR1 and CDR2: SGHAT, FQNNGV. TCR beta cDNA libraries included unique molecular identifiers. Each CDR3 protein is one row after TCRdb ran MiXCR on the PCR reads. The sample contains hundreds of thousands of distinct CDR3 sequences, 55% to 60% of which appear only once. Turning to this clonotype: The antigen is unknown.

Findings and limits, study-wide: Compared with controls, patients had more of about five TRBV segments, including TRBV5-6, TRBV5-1 and TRBV20-1.

The chain couples TRBV11-2 to TRBJ2-5; D possibly corresponds to TRBD1 (6 bases). The end of the DNA is better explained by TRBJ2-7, so the J call may be wrong. The sequencing sample was made of blood. This sequence was found in a girl aged 2 to 10 with multiple sclerosis. The CDR3 reads CASSLDGTLTGYEQYF. In DNA form, the CDR3 reads TGTGCCAGCAGCCTGGACGGGACACTTACAGGCTACGAGCAGTACTTC.